The 2 T cell receptor beta chains presented below share a single source sample, sequenced in a study of early T cells in non-severe SARS-CoV-2 infection. Using its own MiXCR run on the 5' RACE reads, TCRdb lists one record per CDR3 protein. The table has 25,000 to 35,000 distinct CDR3 sequences, 5% to 5.5% seen once. Sequences were obtained from whole blood. These receptors were taken from an adult who was a healthcare worker with PCR-confirmed SARS-CoV-2 infection or an uninfected control (not recorded which).

Many counts were recorded for this clonotype. This chain connects TRBV6-5 to TRBJ1-3; D might be TRBD1 (6 bases). Germline CDR1 and CDR2: MNHEY and SVGAGI. This CDR3 is built from 15 residues. The V end was cut by 0 bases, the J end by 4 bases, with 10 bases between. CDR3 loop: CASSYSGRGGNTIYF. CDR3 nucleotides: TGTGCCAGCAGTTACTCCGGCAGGGGAGGAAACACCATATATTTT.

The J gene is TRBJ2-7, the V gene TRBV5-1; 8 nucleotides match TRBD2. With 2 bases clipped from V and 4 bases from J, the junction kept 5 bases outside the gene matches. Germline CDR1 SGHRS, CDR2 YFSETQ. The CDR3 length is 14 residues. The CDR3 spells CASSLPGLGYEQYF. The DNA of the CDR3 is TGCGCCAGCAGCTTACCGGGACTAGGATACGAGCAGTACTTC. Combining the CDR3 with reference TRBV5-1 and TRBJ2-7 gives the whole variable domain KAGVTQTPRYLIKTRGQQVTLSCSPISGHRSVSWYQQTPGQGLQFLFEYFSETQRNKGNFPGRFSGRQFSNSRSEMNVSTLELGDSALYLCASSLPGLGYEQYFGPGTRLTVT.